The TCR beta chain under discussion was sequenced for a study of response to subunit inactivated influenza vaccine. This clonotype was found many times. No antigen is known for it. Points from the study as a whole: That few new T cells are recruited by each seasonal influenza vaccination was the authors' suggestion.

TCRdb processed the RT-PCR reads anew with MiXCR; each CDR3 protein has one entry. The repertoire has more than 400,000 distinct CDR3 sequences, 6.5% to 8% of them found once; the top ten carry around 13%. The sample was PBMCs from blood, taken less than 30 months after vaccination. The receptor was isolated from a man aged 45 to 70 who received an inactivated influenza vaccine.

For the CDR3, the DNA is TGTGCCAGTAGTTTCCGACTAGCGGGAGAAGAGACCCAGTACTTC. It specifies CASSFRLAGEETQYF. This chain joins TRBV19 and TRBJ2-5; TRBD2 agrees at 12 bases. CDR1 and CDR2 (germline): LNHDA, SQIVND (reference sequence). V lost 5 bases, J lost 3 bases, and 4 bases stayed unmatched. The CDR3 length is 15 residues.